This T cell receptor beta chain was documented in a study of T cell responses to AZD1222 COVID-19 vaccine. Study context: Combined were second doses at about 4 or about 12 weeks.

In regard to this clone: Antigen: not known.

TCRdb's table, derived via immunoSEQ multiplex PCR, lists solely in-frame clones and lacks some. The data hold some 97,000 clones, with roughly nine tenths observed a single time. Study observations and caveats: Spike-specific TCR breadth rose after two AZD1222 doses, and depth rose as well. Regions 160-218 and 743-854 held dominance among vaccine-associated CD4 TCRs, which spanned spike.

Germline CDR1 is SEHNR and CDR2 is FQNEAQ (reference sequence). The length of the CDR3 is 13 residues. Trimming removed 4 bases from V and 0 bases from J, with 6 bases in between. This clonotype originated in an adult in good health. The chain uses TRBV7-9 and TRBJ1-1; no reliable D call. Sequencing used peripheral blood, obtained on day 0 of AZD1222 vaccination. DNA of the CDR3: TGTGCCAGCAGCTCCCTTATGAACACTGAAGCTTTCTTT. It yields the protein CASSSLMNTEAFF.